This entry concerns a single TCR beta chain. Its antigen is unknown. Base-call qualities are not available, and no considerably larger clone is one nucleotide away. The data were obtained in a study of T cells in Graves' hyperthyroidism and ophthalmopathy (dated by TCRdb to the late 2010s). With regard to the full study: Peripheral blood was sampled at the time of initial diagnosis, prior to any treatment. Whether ophthalmopathy could be predicted prospectively was tested in an independent validation cohort made up of 18 hyperthyroidism patients plus 17 patients who later progressed to ophthalmopathy. In addition, the study compared T-cell repertoires in thyroid tissue and in blood from roughly 6 Graves' hyperthyroidism patients. The paper describes TCR Vbeta CDR3 sequencing of 135 peripheral blood samples, made up of 43 ophthalmopathy patients, roughly 72 hyperthyroidism patients and 17 progressor patients. The 75 to 100 discovery patients were divided at random into training and test sets in a 7:3 ratio. Once sampling was done, hyperthyroidism patients were given methimazole at a starting dose of 30 mg daily, whereas ophthalmopathy patients were given high-dose intravenous methylprednisolone. To identify distinguishing TCR V-J signatures, a discovery cohort of roughly 100 patients was used, comprising roughly 45 with Graves' ophthalmopathy and around 57 with stable Graves' hyperthyroidism. Here is what the overall study found, with its caveats: Most expanded thyroid clonotypes (frequency above 0.001) were also found in blood, which suggests that blood repertoires may mirror thyroid immune responses. No statistical method was used to set the sample size in advance, and investigators knew the group allocation. A 13 V-J signature model separated ophthalmopathy from stable hyperthyroidism, with 87.88% sensitivity and 81% to 82% specificity in cross-validation and 80%/75% in testing. In validation, the model predicted progression to ophthalmopathy with just under 71% sensitivity and roughly 75% specificity, a median of about 6 months before onset.

The trim is 2 bases for V and 0 bases for J, with a gap of 8 bases between the germline ends. The CDR3 starts with the cysteine, ends with the phenylalanine, and has 16 residues. Only the CDR3 portion is preserved as DNA: 48 bases, with reading frame beginning at the first base. From the germline V gene, CDR1 is MDHEN and CDR2 is SYDVKM. TCR beta CDR3 regions were amplified from RNA transcripts. The first round of RT-PCR for the TCR CDR3 was performed with the HTBI primer set and the Qiagen OneStep RT-PCR kit. A second multiplex PCR round built the libraries, followed by size selection and purification. Sequencing of the libraries was done on an Illumina HiSeq2000 using paired-end 100 bp reads. Regarding the original processing steps: SOAPnuke was used to process the raw data, removing reads that contained adapters or uncalled bases, had a mean Phred below 15, or lacked an exact match to the constant primer or identifier. COPE v1.2.5 was used to merge high-quality paired reads, and clonotypes were defined as unique nucleotide sequences. MiTCR v1.1 was used to align the clonotypes against IMGT TRBV, TRBD and TRBJ reference segments. The analysis included only V-J combinations with a frequency above 0.0001, which together covered more than 98% of the repertoires. The TCS score was defined as the ratio of F50 (clonal expansion) to E x V (chaos), calculated using BLOSUM62-based TCRdist between CDR3 peptides within each V-J. Welch's t-statistics and random forest reduced fewer than 600 V-J features to about 12, which were used in a naive Bayes classifier (R e1071). TCRdb reprocessing: public reads trimmed at Q25 with fastp, clones called with MiXCR, in-frame beta chains kept. Rows are unified per CDR3 protein, each entry keeping the most common DNA and genes. TCRdb, not the original authors, processed these V and J calls. The sample table shows 360,000 or so distinct CDR3 sequences, and roughly 15% are seen once. The top ten constitute approximately 19% of the sample.

In the ophthalmopathy patients, disease was moderately to severely active, with a Clinical Activity Score of 3 or more, a NOSPECS grade of 4 or more, and a duration of less than 3 months. Patients with uncontrolled infections, other autoimmune diseases, pregnancy or lactation were excluded. Diagnoses were established on the basis of clinical symptoms, serum thyroxine and TRAb, thyroid ultrasound, and orbital computed tomography. Ficoll-Paque density gradient centrifugation was used to isolate PBMCs from about 9.4 ml of fresh peripheral blood. Total RNA was extracted using Trizol reagent, and RNA quality was assessed on an Agilent 2100 Bioanalyzer.

The sample consisted of blood. The clonotype originates from a woman in her fifties or sixties with Graves' ophthalmopathy. The sequence links TRBV28 to TRBJ1-6, with the D segment identity uncertain. The encoded CDR3 is CASSLLGSSYNSPLHF. At the DNA level, the sequence is TGTGCCAGCAGTTTACTCGGGAGCTCCTATAATTCACCCCTCCACTTT.